This TCR beta chain was identified during a study of memory CD8 T cells in hepatitis C reinfection. The CDR3 contains 13 residues. The V end was cut by 4 bases, the J end by 4 bases, with 8 bases between. Germline-derived CDR1 and CDR2 are MNHEY and SVGAGI. The assay was immunoSEQ multiplex PCR, and TCRdb's table has in-frame clones only and misses some. This sample has 45,000 to 55,000 clones, with 85% to 90% found just once. Time point specified: pre-reinfection, 55 to 20 weeks before reinfection detection. No in vitro expansion preceded TCR sequencing of the sorted cells. V gene TRBV6-5 combines with J gene TRBJ2-1; possible D gene TRBD1, 5 bases. Sample: naive CD8+ T cells sorted from blood. This TCR was recovered from a man younger than 35 with hepatitis C virus infection. The CDR3 DNA is TGTGCCAGCAGTTTTGACAGTTACAATGAGCAGTTCTTC. Residues: CASSFDSYNEQFF.